This T cell receptor (beta chain) was captured by sequencing in a study of immune heterogeneity within non-small cell lung tumors. Template came from bulk tumor genomic DNA, at approximately 540 ng per sample. Biopsies that were spaced far apart were taken, several per primary tumor, during surgery. Their non-small cell lung cancer was newly diagnosed and untreated, and the patients underwent curative surgery. Concerning this clonotype itself: This may be a read error: a much more frequent sequence differs by one nucleotide.

CDR3 size: 15 residues. Per the germline V gene, CDR1 is SGHAT and CDR2 is FQNNGV. It was a multiplex PCR that amplified TCR beta CDR3, with 32 V and 13 J primers. TCRdb ran MiXCR on the multiplex PCR reads and lists one entry per CDR3 protein. This sample carries 20,000 to 25,000 distinct CDR3 sequences, around a quarter of them seen once, and the ten largest clones take around 3.8%. Sequences were obtained from lung tumor tissue. The sequence was collected from a man in his forties with non-small cell lung cancer. The chain joins TRBV11-2 to TRBJ2-2, with D possibly matching TRBD2 (5 bases). The CDR3, as DNA: TGTTCCAGCCCACCCGGTGGAGGAGACACCGGGGAGCTGTTTTTT. Amino acids: CSSPPGGGDTGELFF.